This T cell receptor beta chain originates from a study of control samples from healthy donors and cancer patients. Libraries were prepared by immunoSEQ multiplex PCR; TCRdb keeps only in-frame clonotypes and omits some of them. The repertoire holds about 410,000 clones, with roughly 90% as singletons. V shed 3 bases and J 2 bases; nucleotides not matched to a gene: 6. Germline V gene data show CDR1 as MNHNS and CDR2 as SASEGT. This CDR3 is 16 amino acids long. This clonotype originated in a man between 35 and 55 years old with head and neck cancer. The chain employs TRBV6-1 and TRBJ2-1, with TRBD1 matching 8 bases. Sequencing was performed on PBMCs. CDR3 sequence reads: CASSEKDRGAYNEQFF. The CDR3, as DNA: TGTGCCAGCAGTGAGAAAGACAGGGGTGCCTACAATGAGCAGTTCTTC.